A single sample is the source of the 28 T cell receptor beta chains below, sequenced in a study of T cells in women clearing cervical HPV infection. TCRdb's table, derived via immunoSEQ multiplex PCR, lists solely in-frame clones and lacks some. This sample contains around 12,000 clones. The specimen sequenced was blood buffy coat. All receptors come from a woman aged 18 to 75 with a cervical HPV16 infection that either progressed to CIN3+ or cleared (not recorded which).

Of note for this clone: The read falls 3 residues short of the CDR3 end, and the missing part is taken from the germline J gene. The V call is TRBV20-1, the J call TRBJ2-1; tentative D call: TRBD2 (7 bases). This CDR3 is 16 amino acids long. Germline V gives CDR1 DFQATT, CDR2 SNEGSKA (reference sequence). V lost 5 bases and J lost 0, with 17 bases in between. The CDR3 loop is CSALSEGGSSYNEQFF. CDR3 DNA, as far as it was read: TGCAGTGCTCTCTCGGAGGGGGGGAGCTCCTACAATGAG.

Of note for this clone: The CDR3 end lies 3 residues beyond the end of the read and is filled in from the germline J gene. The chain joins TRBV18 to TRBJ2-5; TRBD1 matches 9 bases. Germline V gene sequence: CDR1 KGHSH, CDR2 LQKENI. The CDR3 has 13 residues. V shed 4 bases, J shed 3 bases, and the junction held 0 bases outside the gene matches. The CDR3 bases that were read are TGTGCCAGCTCACGGGACAGGGAAGAGACC. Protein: CASSRDREET. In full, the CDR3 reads CASSRDREETQYF. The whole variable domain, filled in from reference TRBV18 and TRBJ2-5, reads NAGVMQNPRHLVRRRGQEARLRCSPMKGHSHVYWYRQLPEEGLKFMVYLQKENIIDESGMPKERFSAEFPKEGPSILRIQQVVRGDSAAYFCASSRDREETQYFGPGTRLLVL.

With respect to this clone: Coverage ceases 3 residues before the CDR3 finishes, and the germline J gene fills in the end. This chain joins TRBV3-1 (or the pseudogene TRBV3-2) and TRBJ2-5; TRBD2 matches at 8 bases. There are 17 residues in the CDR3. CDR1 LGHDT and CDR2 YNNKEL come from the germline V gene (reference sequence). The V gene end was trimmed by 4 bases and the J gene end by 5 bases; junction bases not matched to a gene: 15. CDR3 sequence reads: CASSPHQTSVSWETQYF. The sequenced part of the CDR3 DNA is TGTGCCAGCAGCCCCCACCAGACTAGCGTGAGTTGGGAGACC.

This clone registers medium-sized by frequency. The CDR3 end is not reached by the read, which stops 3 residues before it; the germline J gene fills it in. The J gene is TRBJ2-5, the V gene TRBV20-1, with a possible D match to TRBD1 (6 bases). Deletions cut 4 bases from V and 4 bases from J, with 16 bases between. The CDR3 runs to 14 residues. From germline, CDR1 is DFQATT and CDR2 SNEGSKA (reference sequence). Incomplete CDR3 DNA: TGCAGTGCTACTACTACAGGGTATGCAGAGACC. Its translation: CSATTTGYAET. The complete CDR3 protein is CSATTTGYAETQYF.

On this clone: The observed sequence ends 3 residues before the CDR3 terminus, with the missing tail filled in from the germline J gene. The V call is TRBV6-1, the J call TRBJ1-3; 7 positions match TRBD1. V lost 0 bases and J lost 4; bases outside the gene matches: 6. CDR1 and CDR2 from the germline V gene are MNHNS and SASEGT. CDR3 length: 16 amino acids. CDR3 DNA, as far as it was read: TGTGCCAGCAGTGAAGCGCCAACAGGGGCCGGAAACACC. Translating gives CASSEAPTGAGNT. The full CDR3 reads CASSEAPTGAGNTIYF.

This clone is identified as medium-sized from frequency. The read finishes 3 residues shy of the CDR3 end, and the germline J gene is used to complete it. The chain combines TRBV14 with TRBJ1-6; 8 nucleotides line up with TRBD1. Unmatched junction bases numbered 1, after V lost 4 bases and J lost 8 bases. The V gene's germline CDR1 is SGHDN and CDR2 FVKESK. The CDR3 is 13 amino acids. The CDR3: CASSRQGYSPLHF. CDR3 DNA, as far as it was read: TGTGCCAGCAGCCGACAGGGGTATTCACCC.

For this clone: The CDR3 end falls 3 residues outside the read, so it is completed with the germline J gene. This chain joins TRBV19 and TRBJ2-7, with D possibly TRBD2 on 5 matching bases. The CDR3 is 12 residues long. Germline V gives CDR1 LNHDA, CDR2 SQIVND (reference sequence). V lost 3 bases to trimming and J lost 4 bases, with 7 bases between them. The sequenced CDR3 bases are TGTGCCAGTAGTATGGGCGGGTACGAG. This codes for CASSMGGYE. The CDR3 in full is CASSMGGYEQYF.

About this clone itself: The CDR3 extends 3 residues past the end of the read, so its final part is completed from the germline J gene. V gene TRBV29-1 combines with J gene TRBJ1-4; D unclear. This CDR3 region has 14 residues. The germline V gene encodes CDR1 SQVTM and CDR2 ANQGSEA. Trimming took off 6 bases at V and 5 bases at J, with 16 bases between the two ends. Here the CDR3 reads CSVGVTGGNEKLFF. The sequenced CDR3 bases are TGCAGCGTCGGGGTAACGGGCGGAAATGAAAAA. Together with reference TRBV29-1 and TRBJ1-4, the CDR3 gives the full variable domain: SAVISQKPSRDICQRGTSLTIQCQVDSQVTMMFWYRQQPGQSLTLIATANQGSEATYESGFVIDKFPISRPNLTFSTLTVSNMSPEDSSIYLCSVGVTGGNEKLFFGSGTQLSVL.

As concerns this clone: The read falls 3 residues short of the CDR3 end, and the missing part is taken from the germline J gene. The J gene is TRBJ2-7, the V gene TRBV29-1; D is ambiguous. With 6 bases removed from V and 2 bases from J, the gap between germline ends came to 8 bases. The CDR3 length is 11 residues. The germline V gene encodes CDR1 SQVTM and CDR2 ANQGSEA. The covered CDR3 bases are TGCAGCGTAGGGTCGACCTACGAG. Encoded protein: CSVGSTYE. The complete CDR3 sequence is CSVGSTYEQYF.

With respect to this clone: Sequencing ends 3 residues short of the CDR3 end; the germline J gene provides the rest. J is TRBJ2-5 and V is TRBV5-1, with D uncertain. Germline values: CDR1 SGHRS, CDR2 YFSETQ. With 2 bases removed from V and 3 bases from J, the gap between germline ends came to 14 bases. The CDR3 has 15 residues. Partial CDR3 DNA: TGCGCCAGCAGCTTAATCCCGTCGCCAGAAGAGACC. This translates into CASSLIPSPEET. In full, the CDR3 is CASSLIPSPEETQYF. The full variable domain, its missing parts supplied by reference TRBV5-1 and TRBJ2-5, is KAGVTQTPRYLIKTRGQQVTLSCSPISGHRSVSWYQQTPGQGLQFLFEYFSETQRNKGNFPGRFSGRQFSNSRSEMNVSTLELGDSALYLCASSLIPSPEETQYFGPGTRLLVL.

The CDR3 sequence is CASSRNRESSYNSPLHF. The sequenced part of the CDR3 DNA is TGTGCCAGCAGCCGAAACAGGGAAAGCTCCTATAATTCACCC. The V call is TRBV9, the J call TRBJ1-6; perhaps TRBD1 as D (6 bases). The sequence runs out 3 residues before the end of the CDR3; the remainder is reconstructed from the germline J gene. The length of the CDR3 is 17 residues. V lost 4 bases and J 0 bases, leaving 14 bases between the germline ends. Germline lookup yields CDR1 SGDLS and CDR2 YYNGEE.

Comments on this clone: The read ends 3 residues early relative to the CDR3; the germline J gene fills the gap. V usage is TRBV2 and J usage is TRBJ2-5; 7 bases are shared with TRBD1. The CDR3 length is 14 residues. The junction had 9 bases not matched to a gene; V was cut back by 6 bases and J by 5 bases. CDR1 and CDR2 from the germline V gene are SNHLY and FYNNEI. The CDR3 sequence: CASRARTGPETQYF. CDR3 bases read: TGTGCCAGCAGGGCAAGGACAGGCCCGGAGACC.

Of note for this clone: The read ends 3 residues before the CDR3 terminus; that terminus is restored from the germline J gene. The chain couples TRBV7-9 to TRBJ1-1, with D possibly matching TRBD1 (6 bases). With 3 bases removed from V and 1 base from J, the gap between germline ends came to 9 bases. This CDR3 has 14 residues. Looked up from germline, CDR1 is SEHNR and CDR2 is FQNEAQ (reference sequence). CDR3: CASSFRDTNTEAFF. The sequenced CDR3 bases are TGTGCCAGCAGCTTTAGGGACACGAACACTGAA.

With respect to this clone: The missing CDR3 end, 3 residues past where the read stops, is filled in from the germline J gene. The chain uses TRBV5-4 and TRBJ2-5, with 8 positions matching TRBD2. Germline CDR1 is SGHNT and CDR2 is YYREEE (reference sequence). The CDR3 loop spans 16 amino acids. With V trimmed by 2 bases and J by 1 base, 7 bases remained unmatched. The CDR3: CASSLSRLAGQETQYF. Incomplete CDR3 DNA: TGTGCCAGCAGCTTAAGCCGCCTAGCGGGCCAAGAGACC. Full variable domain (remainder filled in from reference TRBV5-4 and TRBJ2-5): ETGVTQSPTHLIKTRGQQVTLRCSSQSGHNTVSWYQQALGQGPQFIFQYYREEENGRGNFPPRFSGLQFPNYSSELNVNALELDDSALYLCASSLSRLAGQETQYFGPGTRLLVL.

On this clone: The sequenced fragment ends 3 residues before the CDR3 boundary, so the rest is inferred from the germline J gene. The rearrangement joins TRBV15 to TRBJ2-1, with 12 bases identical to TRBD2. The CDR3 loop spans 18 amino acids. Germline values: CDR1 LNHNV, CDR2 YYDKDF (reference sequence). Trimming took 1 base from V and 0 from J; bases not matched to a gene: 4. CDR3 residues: CATSRVGLAGSSYNEQFF. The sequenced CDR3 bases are TGTGCCACCAGCAGAGTTGGACTAGCGGGGAGCTCCTACAATGAG. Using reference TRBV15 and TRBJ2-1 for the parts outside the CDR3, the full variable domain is DAMVIQNPRYQVTQFGKPVTLSCSQTLNHNVMYWYQQKSSQAPKLLFHYYDKDFNNEADTPDNFQSRRPNTSFCFLDIRSPGLGDTAMYLCATSRVGLAGSSYNEQFFGPGTRLTVL.

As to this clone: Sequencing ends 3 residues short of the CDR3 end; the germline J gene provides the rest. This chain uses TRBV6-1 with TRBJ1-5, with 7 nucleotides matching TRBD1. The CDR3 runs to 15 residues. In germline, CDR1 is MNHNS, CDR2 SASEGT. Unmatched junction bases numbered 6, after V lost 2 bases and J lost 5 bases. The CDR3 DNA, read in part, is TGTGCCAGCAGTGAACAGGGGGATCTAGATCAGCCC. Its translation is CASSEQGDLDQP. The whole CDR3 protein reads CASSEQGDLDQPQHF.

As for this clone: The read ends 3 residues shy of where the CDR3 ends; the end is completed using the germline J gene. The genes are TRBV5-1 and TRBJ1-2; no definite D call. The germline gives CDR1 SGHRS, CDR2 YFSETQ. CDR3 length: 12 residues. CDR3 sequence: CASSPLSDRYTF. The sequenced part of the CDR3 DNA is TGCGCCAGCAGCCCTCTGAGTGATCGG.

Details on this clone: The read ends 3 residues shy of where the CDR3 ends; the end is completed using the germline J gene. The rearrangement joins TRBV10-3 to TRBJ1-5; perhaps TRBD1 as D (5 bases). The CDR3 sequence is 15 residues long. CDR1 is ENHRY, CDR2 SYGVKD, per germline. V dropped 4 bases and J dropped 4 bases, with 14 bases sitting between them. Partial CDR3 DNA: TGTGCCATCAGTGTCTCGGCAGGGTTAAATCAGCCC. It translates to CAISVSAGLNQP. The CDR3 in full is CAISVSAGLNQPQHF.

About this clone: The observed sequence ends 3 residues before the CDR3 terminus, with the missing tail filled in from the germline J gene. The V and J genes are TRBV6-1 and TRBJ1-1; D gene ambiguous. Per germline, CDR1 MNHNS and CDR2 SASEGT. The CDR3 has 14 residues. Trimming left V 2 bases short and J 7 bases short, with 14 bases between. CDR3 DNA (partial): TGTGCCAGCAGTGAATTCCACAGTGCGCTTGAA. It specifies CASSEFHSALE. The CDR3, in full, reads CASSEFHSALEAFF.

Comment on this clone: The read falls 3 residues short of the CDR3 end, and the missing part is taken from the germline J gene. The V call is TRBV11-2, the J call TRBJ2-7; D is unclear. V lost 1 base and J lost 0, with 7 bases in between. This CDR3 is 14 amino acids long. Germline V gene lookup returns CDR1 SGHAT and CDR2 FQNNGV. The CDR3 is CASSLGPLSYEQYF. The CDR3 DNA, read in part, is TGTGCCAGCAGCTTAGGGCCGCTCTCCTACGAG.

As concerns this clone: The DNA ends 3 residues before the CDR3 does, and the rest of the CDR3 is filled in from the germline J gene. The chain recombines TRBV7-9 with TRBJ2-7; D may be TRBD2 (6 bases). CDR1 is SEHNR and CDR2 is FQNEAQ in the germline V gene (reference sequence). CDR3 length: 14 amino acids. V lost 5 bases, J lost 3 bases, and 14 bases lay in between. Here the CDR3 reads CASSPRDLNYEQYF. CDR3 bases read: TGTGCCAGCAGCCCCCGGGACTTAAACTACGAG.

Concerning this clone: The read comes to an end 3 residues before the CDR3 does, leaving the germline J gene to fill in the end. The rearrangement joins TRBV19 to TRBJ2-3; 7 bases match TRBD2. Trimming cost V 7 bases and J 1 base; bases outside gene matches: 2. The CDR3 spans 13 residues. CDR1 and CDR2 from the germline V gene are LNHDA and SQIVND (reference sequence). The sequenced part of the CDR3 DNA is TGTGCCAGTAAGAGCGGGGGCACAGATACG. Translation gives CASKSGGTDT. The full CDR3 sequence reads CASKSGGTDTQYF.

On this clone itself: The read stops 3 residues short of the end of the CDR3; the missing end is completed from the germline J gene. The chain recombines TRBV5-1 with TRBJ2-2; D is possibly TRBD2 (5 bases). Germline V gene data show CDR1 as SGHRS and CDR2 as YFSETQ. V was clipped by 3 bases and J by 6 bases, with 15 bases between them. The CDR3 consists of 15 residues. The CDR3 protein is CASSSTVFGAGELFF. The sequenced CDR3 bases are TGCGCCAGCAGCTCGACGGTGTTCGGGGCCGGGGAG.

CDR3 in amino acids: CASSPGTGSYEQYF. The part of the CDR3 DNA that was read is TGTGCCAGCAGCCCCGGGACAGGGTCTTACGAG. The J gene is TRBJ2-7, the V gene TRBV13, with 9 bases matching TRBD1. The read finishes 3 residues shy of the CDR3 end, and the germline J gene is used to complete it. With 5 bases clipped from V and 4 bases from J, the junction kept 6 bases outside the gene matches. CDR1 and CDR2 (germline): PRHDT, FYEKMQ (reference sequence). This CDR3 region has 14 residues.

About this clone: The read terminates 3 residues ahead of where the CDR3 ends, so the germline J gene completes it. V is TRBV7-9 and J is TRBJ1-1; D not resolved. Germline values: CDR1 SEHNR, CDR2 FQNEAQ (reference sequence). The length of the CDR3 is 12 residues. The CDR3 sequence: CASRLAGGEAFF. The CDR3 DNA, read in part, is TGTGCCAGCAGGCTCGCGGGCGGGGAA.

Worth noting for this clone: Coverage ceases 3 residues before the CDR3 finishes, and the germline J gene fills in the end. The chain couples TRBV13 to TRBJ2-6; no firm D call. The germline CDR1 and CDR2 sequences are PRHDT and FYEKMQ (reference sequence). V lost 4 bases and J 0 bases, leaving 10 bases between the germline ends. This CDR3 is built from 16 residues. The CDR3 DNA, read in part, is TGTGCCAGCAGCTCTACTACGAACTCTGGGGCCAACGTC. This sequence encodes CASSSTTNSGANV. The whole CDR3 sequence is CASSSTTNSGANVLTF. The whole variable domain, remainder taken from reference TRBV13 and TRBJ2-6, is AAGVIQSPRHLIKEKRETATLKCYPIPRHDTVYWYQQGPGQDPQFLISFYEKMQSDKGSIPDRFSAQQFSDYHSELNMSSLELGDSALYFCASSSTTNSGANVLTFGAGSRLTVL.

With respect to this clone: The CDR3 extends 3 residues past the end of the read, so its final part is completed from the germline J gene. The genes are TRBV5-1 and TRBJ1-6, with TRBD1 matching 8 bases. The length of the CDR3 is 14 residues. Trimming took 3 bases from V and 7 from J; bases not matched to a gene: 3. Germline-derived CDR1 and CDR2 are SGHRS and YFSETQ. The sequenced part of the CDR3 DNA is TGCGCCAGCAGCTCCGGGACAGGAAATTCACCC. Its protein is CASSSGTGNSP. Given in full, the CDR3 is CASSSGTGNSPLHF.

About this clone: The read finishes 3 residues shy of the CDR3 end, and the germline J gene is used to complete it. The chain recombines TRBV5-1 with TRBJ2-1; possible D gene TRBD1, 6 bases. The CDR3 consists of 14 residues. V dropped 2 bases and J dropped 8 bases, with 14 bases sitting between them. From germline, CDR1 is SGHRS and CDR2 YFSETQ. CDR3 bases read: TGCGCCAGCAGCTTCAGGGGAAGGGGGTATGAG. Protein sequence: CASSFRGRGYE. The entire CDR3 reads CASSFRGRGYEQFF. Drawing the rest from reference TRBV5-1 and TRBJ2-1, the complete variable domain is KAGVTQTPRYLIKTRGQQVTLSCSPISGHRSVSWYQQTPGQGLQFLFEYFSETQRNKGNFPGRFSGRQFSNSRSEMNVSTLELGDSALYLCASSFRGRGYEQFFGPGTRLTVL.